One T cell receptor (beta chain) is described in this entry. This clonotype was seen ten or more times. Its antigen remains undetermined. Base-call qualities are not available, and no considerably larger clone is one nucleotide away. This sample is part of a study of human T cells and chemical hapten exposure (dated by TCRdb to about 2021). Broadly, across the study: For sensitization, 2% DPC in acetone was applied to a roughly 2 cm by roughly 2 cm area of upper inner arm skin. Patient blood was sampled pre-sensitization (week 0) and at 2, 6 and about 24 weeks after DPC sensitization. This study followed changes in the peripheral blood TCR repertoire in vivo during primary and secondary sensitization of alopecia patients to the hapten diphenylcyclopropenone (DPC). Patch testing was performed on the upper back with Finn chambers containing 0.01% DPC, and the patch tests were scored after 6 days according to International Contact Dermatitis Research Group standards. Patients additionally received weekly therapeutic DPC doses to the scalp throughout the roughly 25-week study period. The libraries were sequenced as a pool, and the TCR yield per sample differed mostly because of small variations in library volumes within the pool. For TCR sequencing, blood came from 25 to 35 alopecia patients at anywhere from one to four time points (pre-sensitization, 2, 6 and 24 weeks). Most of the patients in the cohort were female, and the cohort covered alopecia areata with under or over 50% scalp involvement, alopecia totalis and alopecia universalis.

Overall study outcomes, separate from this receptor: All patients had alopecia, a presumed autoimmune disease, so their immune response might differ from that of healthy individuals. After repeated subsampling, changes were observed in the strength of the expansion versus patch-test correlation and in the threshold at which the correlation became significant. Significantly more large CDR3 similarity clusters were formed by expanded TCRs than by pre-sensitization or healthy control sets, consistent with antigen-driven responses. A positive correlation was found between the number of PT1 expanded TCRs and patch test score, with significance reached at thresholds 8, 16 and 32 but not 4. DPC sensitization did not change how many TCRs were above 1 in 1000 frequency, and no evidence was found of alterations in global repertoire structure.

The method was RACE. Data came from a NextSeq 500. During library preparation, unique molecular identifiers were attached to individual cDNA molecules so that TCRs could be counted in a quantitative, reproducible way. Both TCR alpha and TCR beta chains were sequenced from each blood RNA sample. Per the original workflow: Samples had a median of approximately 93,000 TCRs, with a range from roughly 20,000 to 700,000. The Decombinator software suite was used to annotate V, J and CDR3 in the TCR reads. For PS versus PT1 abundance plots, all samples were subsampled to the same number of TCRs (28,000). Expanded TCRs were defined as absent before sensitization and observed at least eight times at the 2-week time point. TCRdb reran the public reads through fastp at Q25 and MiXCR, keeping productive beta chains. Rows are unified per CDR3 protein, each entry keeping the most common DNA and genes. V and J calls and clone size were set by TCRdb, not the authors. The sample has approximately 400,000 distinct CDR3 sequences on record, 5.1% of them singletons. The leading ten clones occupy 2% to 3% of the sample.

This specimen's time point label, per the study, means: pre-sensitization, week 0. The treatment or condition label corresponds to: therapeutic diphenylcyclopropenone sensitization with weekly scalp DPC. Blood at each patch-test visit was drawn before the patch test was applied. Patients were eligible if aged 18 to 70, diagnosed with alopecia and judged suitable for DPC therapy, and pregnant patients were excluded. Total RNA was isolated from unfractionated whole blood collected in Tempus Blood RNA tubes. This receptor was obtained from a woman aged 45-65 years with alopecia areata. Some clones in this sample may be carry-over from other donors' samples. The sequencing used whole blood, collected in connection with sensitization to the hapten diphenylcyclopropenone (DPC).

The CDR3 region reads CASRDHNEQFF. The DNA sequence is TGTGCCAGCAGAGACCACAATGAGCAGTTCTTC. Rearrangement joined TRBV5-6 to TRBJ2-1, with the D gene not confidently named. From the germline V gene, CDR1 is SGHDT and CDR2 is YYEEEE. The CDR3 numbers 11 residues from cysteine through phenylalanine. The kept DNA is CDR3 alone, 33 bases in frame from the first base. V gives up 5 bases and J gives up 5 bases, and the segment between their germline ends measures 5 bases.